This T cell receptor beta chain was found in a study of technical replicates of blood from several donors. The CDR3 totals 15 residues. The germline V gene encodes CDR1 MNHEY and CDR2 SVGAGI. V lost 0 bases and J lost 1, with 9 bases in between. Assay used: immunoSEQ multiplex PCR; TCRdb lists only in-frame clones, some missing. Among more than 80,000 clones listed, around 96% were seen once. The sequence was collected from a human donor in good health. Sequencing used T cells isolated from PBMCs. The chain is built from TRBV6-5 and TRBJ1-2; no clear D gene. CDR3 protein: CASSYSFHGNYGYTF. Here the CDR3 DNA reads TGTGCCAGCAGTTACTCTTTTCACGGTAACTATGGCTACACCTTC.